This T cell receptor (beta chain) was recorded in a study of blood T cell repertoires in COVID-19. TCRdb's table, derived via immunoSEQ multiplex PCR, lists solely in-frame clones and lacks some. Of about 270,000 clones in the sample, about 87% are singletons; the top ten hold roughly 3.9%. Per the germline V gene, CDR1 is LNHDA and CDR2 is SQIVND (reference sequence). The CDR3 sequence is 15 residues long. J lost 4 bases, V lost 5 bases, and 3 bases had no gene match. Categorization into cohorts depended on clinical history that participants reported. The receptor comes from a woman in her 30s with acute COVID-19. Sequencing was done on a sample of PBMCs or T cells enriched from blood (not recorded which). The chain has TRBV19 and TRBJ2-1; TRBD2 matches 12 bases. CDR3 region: CASSYGLAGYNEQFF. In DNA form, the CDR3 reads TGTGCCAGTAGTTACGGACTAGCGGGATACAATGAGCAGTTCTTC.